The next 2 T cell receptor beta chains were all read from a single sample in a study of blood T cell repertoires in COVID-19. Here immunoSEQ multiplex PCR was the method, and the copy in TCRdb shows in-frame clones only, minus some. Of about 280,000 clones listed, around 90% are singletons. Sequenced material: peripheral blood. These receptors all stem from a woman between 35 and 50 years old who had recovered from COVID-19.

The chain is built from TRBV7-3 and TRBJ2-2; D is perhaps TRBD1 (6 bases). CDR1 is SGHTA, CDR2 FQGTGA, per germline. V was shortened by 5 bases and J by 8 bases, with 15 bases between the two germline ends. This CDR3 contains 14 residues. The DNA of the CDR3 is TGTGCCAGCAGCCCTTCCAGGGGTTTGGGGGAGCTGTTTTTT. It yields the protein CASSPSRGLGELFF. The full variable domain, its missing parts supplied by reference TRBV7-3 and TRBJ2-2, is GAGVSQTPSNKVTEKGKYVELRCDPISGHTALYWYRQSLGQGPEFLIYFQGTGAADDSGLPNDRFFAVRPEGSVSTLKIQRTERGDSAVYLCASSPSRGLGELFFGEGSRLTVL.

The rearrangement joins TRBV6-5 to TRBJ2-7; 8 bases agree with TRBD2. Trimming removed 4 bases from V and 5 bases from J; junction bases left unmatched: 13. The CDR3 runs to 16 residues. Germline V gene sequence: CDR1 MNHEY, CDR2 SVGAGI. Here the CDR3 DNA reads TGTGCCAGCAGTTCCCCGGGACTAGTCTTAAACGACGAGCAGTACTTC. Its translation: CASSSPGLVLNDEQYF.